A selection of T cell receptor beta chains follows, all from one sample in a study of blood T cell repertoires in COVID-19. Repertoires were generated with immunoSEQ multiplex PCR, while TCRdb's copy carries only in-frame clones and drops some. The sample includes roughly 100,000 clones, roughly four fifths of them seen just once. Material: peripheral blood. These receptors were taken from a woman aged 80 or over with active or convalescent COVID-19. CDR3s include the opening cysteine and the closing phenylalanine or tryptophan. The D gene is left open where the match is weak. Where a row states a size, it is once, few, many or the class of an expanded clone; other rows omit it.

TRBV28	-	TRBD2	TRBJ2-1	TGTGCCAGCAGTTTGGGACTAGCGGTGAAGGTCAGTGAGCAGTTCTTC	CASSLGLAVKVSEQFF
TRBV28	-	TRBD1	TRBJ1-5	TGTGCCAGCAGTCCGCTTACAGGGGGCAGTCAGCCCCAGCATTTT	CASSPLTGGSQPQHF
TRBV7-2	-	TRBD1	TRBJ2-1	TGTGCCAGCAGCTTACGGGACAGGGTTTATAGTGAGCAGTTCTTC	CASSLRDRVYSEQFF
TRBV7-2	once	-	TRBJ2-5	TGTGCCAGCAGCTTAGGCGGTGATCCCCGGGGAGAGACCCAGTACTTC	CASSLGGDPRGETQYF
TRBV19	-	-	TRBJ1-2	TGTGCCAGTAGTACCCAGGCGTCTTATAACTATGGCTACACCTTC	CASSTQASYNYGYTF
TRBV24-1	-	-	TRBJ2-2	TGTGCCACCAGTGATCCTCCCGGGACAATGAACACCGGGGAGCTGTTTTTT	CATSDPPGTMNTGELFF
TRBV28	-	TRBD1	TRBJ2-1	TGTGCCAGCAGCCCTCCCCCGGGACAGCTCCAGTTCTTC	CASSPPPGQLQFF
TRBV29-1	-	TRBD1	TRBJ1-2	TGCAGCGGATACACAGGGGGCGAGCATGGCTACACCTTC	CSGYTGGEHGYTF
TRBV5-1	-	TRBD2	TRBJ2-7	TGCGCCACCTCGAGCGGGGCCCAGGACTACGAGCAGTACTTC	CATSSGAQDYEQYF
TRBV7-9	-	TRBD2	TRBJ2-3	TGTGCCAGCAGTCCGACTAGCGGGGGGGTTCGGGACACAGATACGCAGTATTTT	CASSPTSGGVRDTDTQYF
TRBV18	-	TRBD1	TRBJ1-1	TGTGCCAGCTCACCCGTGACAGGGGGAATGAACACTGAAGCTTTCTTT	CASSPVTGGMNTEAFF
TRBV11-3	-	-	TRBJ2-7	TGTGCCAGCAGCTTGTGGAGAACGAGGGAGCAGTACTTC	CASSLWRTREQYF
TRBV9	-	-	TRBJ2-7	TGTGCCAGCAGCGTACGGAGCGAGACCTACGAGCAGTACTTC	CASSVRSETYEQYF
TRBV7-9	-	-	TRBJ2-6	TGTGCCAGCAGCTTCTCTACTGGGGCCAACGTCCTGACTTTC	CASSFSTGANVLTF
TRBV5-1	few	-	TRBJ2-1	TGCGCCAGCAGCTTGGGTGGGAGGAGCTCCTACAATGAGCAGTTCTTC	CASSLGGRSSYNEQFF
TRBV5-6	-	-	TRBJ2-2	TGTGCCAGCAGCTTTAGACAGGTCGGCACCGGGGAGCTGTTTTTT	CASSFRQVGTGELFF
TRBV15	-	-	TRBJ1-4	TGTGCCACCAGCAGCCGGGTCCTTGGTGAAAAACTGTTTTTT	CATSSRVLGEKLFF
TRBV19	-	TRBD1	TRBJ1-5	TGTGCCAGTAGTAGGACAGGGGGGGACAATCAGCCCCAGCATTTT	CASSRTGGDNQPQHF
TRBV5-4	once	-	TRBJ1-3	TGTGCCAGCAGCGGGGGCGCGGAGGGAAACACCATATATTTT	CASSGGAEGNTIYF
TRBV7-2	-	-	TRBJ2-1	TGTGCCAGCAGCTTAGCGAGGGTATACAATGAGCAGTTCTTC	CASSLARVYNEQFF
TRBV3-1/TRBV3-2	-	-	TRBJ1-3	TGTGCCAGCAGCCGCGGTTCGAGCGAAGACACCATATATTTT	CASSRGSSEDTIYF
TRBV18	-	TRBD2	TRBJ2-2	TGTGCCAGCTCACCAACTAGCGCGGGCACCGGGGAGCTGTTTTTT	CASSPTSAGTGELFF
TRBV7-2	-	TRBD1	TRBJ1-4	TGTGCCAGCAGCTGGGGGACAGGGATTTATGAAAAACTGTTTTTT	CASSWGTGIYEKLFF
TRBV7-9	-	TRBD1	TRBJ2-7	TGTGCCAGCAGCGCCGGACAGGGTGCCTACGAGCAGTACTTC	CASSAGQGAYEQYF
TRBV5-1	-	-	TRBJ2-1	TGCGCCAGTGGGGGGGCGGTCTACAATGAGCAGTTCTTC	CASGGAVYNEQFF
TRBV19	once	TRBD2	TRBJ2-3	TGTGCCAGTAGGGCGACTAGCGGGACCACAGATACGCAGTATTTT	CASRATSGTTDTQYF
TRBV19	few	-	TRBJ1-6	TGTGCCAGTAGTCCCCGACAGAATTCACCCCTCCACTTT	CASSPRQNSPLHF
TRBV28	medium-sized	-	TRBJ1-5	TGTGCCAGCAGTGAAACGATGTTGGCCCATCAGCCCCAGCATTTT	CASSETMLAHQPQHF
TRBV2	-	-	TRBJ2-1	TGTGCCAGCAGTGAAGGGCGGGGCTTAGAGCAGTTCTTC	CASSEGRGLEQFF
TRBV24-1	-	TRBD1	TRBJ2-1	TGTGCCACCAGTGTCACCGGGACAGGGGGTAATGAGCAGTTCTTC	CATSVTGTGGNEQFF
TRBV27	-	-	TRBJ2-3	TGTGCCAGCAGTTTCCTTTCAGGGGTCGGGACAGATACGCAGTATTTT	CASSFLSGVGTDTQYF
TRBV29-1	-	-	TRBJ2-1	TGCAGCGTTGTGGGGGGGGCGCAAATGAATGAGCAGTTCTTC	CSVVGGAQMNEQFF
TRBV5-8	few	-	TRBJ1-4	TGTGCCAGCAGCTTGATGGGGGGATCGGCTAATGAAAAACTGTTTTTT	CASSLMGGSANEKLFF
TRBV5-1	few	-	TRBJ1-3	TGCGCCAGCAGCTCCACGGGTATCTCTGGAAACACCATATATTTT	CASSSTGISGNTIYF
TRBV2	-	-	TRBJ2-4	TGTGCCAGCAGTGGCGGCACGCGGACTCAAAACATTCAGTACTTC	CASSGGTRTQNIQYF
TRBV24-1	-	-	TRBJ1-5	TGTGCCACCAGCCACCGCGGGGGCAATCAGCCCCAGCATTTT	CATSHRGGNQPQHF
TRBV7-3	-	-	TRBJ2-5	TGTGCCAGCAGCTTATCCTTTCAAGAGACCCAGTACTTC	CASSLSFQETQYF
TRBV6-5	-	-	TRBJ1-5	TGTGCCAGCAGTCTCTCCAGGGGAGGGTATCAGCCCCAGCATTTT	CASSLSRGGYQPQHF
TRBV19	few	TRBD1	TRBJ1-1	TGTGCCAGTAGCAAAACAGGGGCGCGGACTGAAGCTTTCTTT	CASSKTGARTEAFF
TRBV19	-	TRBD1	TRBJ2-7	TGTGCCAGTACCGACAGGGGGAGGGAGTACGAGCAGTACTTC	CASTDRGREYEQYF
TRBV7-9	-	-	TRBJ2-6	TGTGCCAGCAGCTTGAACAGGGATGGGGCCAACGTCCTGACTTTC	CASSLNRDGANVLTF
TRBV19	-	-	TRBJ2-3	TGTGCCAGTAGTTTACGGACGGGATCTAGCACAGATACGCAGTATTTT	CASSLRTGSSTDTQYF
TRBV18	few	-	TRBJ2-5	TGTGCCAGCTTTCGGACAGCCGCGGCTCAAGAGACCCAGTACTTC	CASFRTAAAQETQYF
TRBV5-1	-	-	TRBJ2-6	TGCGCCAGCAGCGAGAACACAGGGTCTGGGGCCAACGTCCTGACTTTC	CASSENTGSGANVLTF
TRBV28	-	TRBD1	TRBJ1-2	TGTGCCAGCAGTTTACGGACAGGGGGTCTTTCGAACTATGGCTACACCTTC	CASSLRTGGLSNYGYTF
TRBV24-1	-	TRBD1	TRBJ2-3	TGTGCCACCAGTCCAGGGGGATTGACAGGTAGCACAGATACGCAGTATTTT	CATSPGGLTGSTDTQYF
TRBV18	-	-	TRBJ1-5	TGTGCCAGCTCACCACCGAGAGGGCCCCAGCATTTT	CASSPPRGPQHF
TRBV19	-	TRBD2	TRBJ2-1	TGTGCCAGTAGGGAAACTAGCGGCGGATACAATGAGCAGTTCTTC	CASRETSGGYNEQFF
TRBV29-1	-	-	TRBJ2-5	TGCAGCTCCTTGGGCAGAGAAGAGACCCAGTACTTC	CSSLGREETQYF
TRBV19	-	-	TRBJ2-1	TGTGCCAGTAGTATAGTCAGGGGCTATGAGCAGTTCTTC	CASSIVRGYEQFF
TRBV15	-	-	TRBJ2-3	TGTGCCACCAGCCCTTTGGAGGATACGCAGTATTTT	CATSPLEDTQYF
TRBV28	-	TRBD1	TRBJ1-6	TGTGCCAGCAGTTTAACCGGACAGGGGAACGATTCACCCCTCCACTTT	CASSLTGQGNDSPLHF
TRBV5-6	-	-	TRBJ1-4	TGTGCCAGCAGCTTGCGGAATTACGACAGGCGGGATGAAAAACTGTTTTTT	CASSLRNYDRRDEKLFF
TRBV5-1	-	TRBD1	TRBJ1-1	TGCGCCAGCAGGCAACAGGGGGCCAACACTGAAGCTTTCTTT	CASRQQGANTEAFF
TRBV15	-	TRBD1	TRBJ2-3	TGTGCCACCAGCAGAGGGCGGACAGGATTCACAGATACGCAGTATTTT	CATSRGRTGFTDTQYF
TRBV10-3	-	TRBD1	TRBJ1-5	TGTGCCAGCGCGTCAAAAACAGGGGGCGGGGAAGAGCCCCAGCATTTT	CASASKTGGGEEPQHF